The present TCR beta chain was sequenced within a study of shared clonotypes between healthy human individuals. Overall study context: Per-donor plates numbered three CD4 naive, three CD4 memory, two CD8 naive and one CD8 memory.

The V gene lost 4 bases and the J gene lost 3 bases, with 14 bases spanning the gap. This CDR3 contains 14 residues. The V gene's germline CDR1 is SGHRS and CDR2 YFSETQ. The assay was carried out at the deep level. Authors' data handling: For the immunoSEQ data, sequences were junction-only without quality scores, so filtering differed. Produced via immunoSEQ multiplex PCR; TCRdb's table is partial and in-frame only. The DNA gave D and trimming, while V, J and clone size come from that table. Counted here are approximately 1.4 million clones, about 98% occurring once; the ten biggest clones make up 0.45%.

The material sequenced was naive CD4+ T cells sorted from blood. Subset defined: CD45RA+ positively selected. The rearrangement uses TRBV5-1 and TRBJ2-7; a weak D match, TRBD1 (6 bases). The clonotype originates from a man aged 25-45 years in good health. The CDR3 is CASSPHRDHYEQYF. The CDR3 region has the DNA TGCGCCAGCAGCCCACACAGGGATCACTACGAGCAGTACTTC.